This paragraph covers one T cell receptor beta chain sequence. This clone appeared a single time. It lacks a known antigen. Qualities for individual bases were not recorded, and no much larger clone is one base off. Including the terminal cysteine and phenylalanine, the CDR3 comprises 16 residues. Kept here is only the CDR3 DNA, which spans 48 bases and is read in frame from base 1. Based on the germline V gene, the CDR1 and CDR2 sequences are KGHSH and LQKENI. V is clipped by 3 bases and J by 4 bases, and the sequence between their germline boundaries is 16 bases long. The library was built by means of the immunoSEQ multiplex PCR assay. TCRdb's version of the immuneACCESS table is confined to in-frame rearrangements and falls short of the full clone set. An unresolved V gene accounts for under half of the shortfall where checked; the remainder is of unknown origin. Across this sample there are 70,000 to 75,000 clones, with roughly 90% seen only once. The ten most abundant clones make up about 4% of the sample.

The data stem from a study of control samples from healthy donors and cancer patients (TCRdb year 2020). Material: blood. The chain joins TRBV18 to TRBJ2-4; the D gene is perhaps TRBD2, on 5 matching bases. This clonotype was sampled from a woman aged 45-59 years in good health. The DNA reads as follows: TGTGCCAGCTCACCTTATGGCGGGTTCGGAAAAAACATTCAGTACTTC. This sequence encodes CASSPYGGFGKNIQYF.